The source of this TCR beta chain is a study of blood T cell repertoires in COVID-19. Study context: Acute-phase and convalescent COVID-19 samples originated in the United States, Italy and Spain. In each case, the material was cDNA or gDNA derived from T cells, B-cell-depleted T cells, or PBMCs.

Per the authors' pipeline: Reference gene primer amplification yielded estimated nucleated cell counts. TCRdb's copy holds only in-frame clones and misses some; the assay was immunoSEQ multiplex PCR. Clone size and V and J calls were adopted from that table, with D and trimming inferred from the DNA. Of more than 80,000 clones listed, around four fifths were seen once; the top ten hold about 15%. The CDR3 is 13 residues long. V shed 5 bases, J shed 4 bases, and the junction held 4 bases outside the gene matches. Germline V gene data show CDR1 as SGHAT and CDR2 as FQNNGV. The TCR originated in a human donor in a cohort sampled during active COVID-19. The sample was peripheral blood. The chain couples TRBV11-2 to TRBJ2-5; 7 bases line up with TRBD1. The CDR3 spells CASSLDRVETQYF. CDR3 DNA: TGTGCCAGCAGCCTCGACAGGGTAGAGACCCAGTACTTC. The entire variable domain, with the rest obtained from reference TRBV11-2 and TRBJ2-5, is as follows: EAGVAQSPRYKIIEKRQSVAFWCNPISGHATLYWYQQILGQGPKLLIQFQNNGVVDDSQLPKDRFSAERLKGVDSTLKIQPAKLEDSAVYLCASSLDRVETQYFGPGTRLLVL.